The 9 T cell receptor beta chains reported below all come from one sample, sequenced in a study of T cell changes during pregnancy in multiple sclerosis (dated by TCRdb to about 2019). The method was the immunoSEQ multiplex PCR assay. TCRdb took over this immuneACCESS table, retaining in-frame rearrangements with V and J assigned. Such tables are incomplete; in checked studies, under half of the missing clones stem from an unresolved V gene, and the remainder is unexplained. Across this sample there are about 110,000 clones, with around 93% seen only once. The ten most abundant clones make up 0.78% of the sample. The specimen comprised peripheral blood, sampled in the third trimester of pregnancy. Every receptor here comes from a female donor in good health, enrolled as a control in a pregnancy study.

This rearrangement joins TRBV29-1 to TRBJ2-2, with 9 bases identical to TRBD1. In germline, CDR1 is SQVTM, CDR2 ANQGSEA. The CDR3 is made up of 14 amino acids. V was clipped by 7 bases and J by 2 bases; unmatched bases: 5. The CDR3 DNA reads as TGCAGCGCCAACAGGGGGCGAAACACCGGGGAGCTGTTTTTT. This sequence encodes CSANRGRNTGELFF.

J is TRBJ2-3 and V is TRBV7-2, with 14 bases lining up with TRBD2. Germline loops: CDR1 SGHTA, CDR2 FQGNSA. J was trimmed by 6 bases and V by 5 bases; bases with no gene match: 7. The CDR3 extends over 16 amino acids. The chain's CDR3 is CASSPRLAGGQDTQYF. CDR3 nucleotides: TGTGCCAGCAGCCCGCGACTAGCGGGGGGGCAGGATACGCAGTATTTT.

The chain carries TRBV4-3 and TRBJ2-7; 7 positions agree with TRBD2. The CDR3 consists of 16 residues. V dropped 0 bases and J dropped 4; count of bases not matched to a gene: 9. CDR1 LGHNA and CDR2 YSLEER come from the germline V gene. CDR3 nucleotide sequence: TGCGCCAGCAGCCAAGATAGAGGCGGGGGACTGTACGAGCAGTACTTC. This codes for CASSQDRGGGLYEQYF.

The chain joins TRBV5-1 to TRBJ1-1; no clear D. The V gene lost 3 bases and the J gene lost 3 bases, with 6 bases spanning the gap. Germline CDR1 and CDR2: SGHRS and YFSETQ. This CDR3 comprises 12 residues. CDR3 loop: CASSSGDTEAFF. CDR3 coding DNA: TGCGCCAGCAGCTCCGGGGACACTGAAGCTTTCTTT.

DNA for the CDR3: TGCGCCAGCAGCCATTACTCCGGAGGCGGGGGGGACACAGATACGCAGTATTTT. This codes for CASSHYSGGGGDTDTQYF. The chain carries TRBV4-3 and TRBJ2-3; 9 nucleotides align to TRBD2. V lost 3 bases and J lost 2; bases outside the gene matches: 12. Germline CDR1 is LGHNA and CDR2 is YSLEER. The CDR3 covers 18 residues.

V and J are TRBV5-1 and TRBJ2-7; tentatively, D is TRBD1 (5 bases). Germline values: CDR1 SGHRS, CDR2 YFSETQ. The CDR3 covers 14 residues. The V end was cut by 5 bases, the J end by 2 bases, with 14 bases between. CDR3 DNA: TGCGCCAGCAGTACCAGCGCACAGGCCTACGAGCAGTACTTC. Its protein is CASSTSAQAYEQYF.

The genes are TRBV10-3 and TRBJ2-7; 7 nucleotides match TRBD1. The V segment lost 6 bases and the J segment 2 bases; nucleotides outside the gene matches: 4. Per the germline V gene, CDR1 is ENHRY and CDR2 is SYGVKD. This CDR3 spans 13 amino acids. CDR3 sequence: CAIRRDSTYEQYF. The CDR3 DNA follows: TGTGCCATCAGGAGGGACAGTACCTACGAGCAGTACTTC.

This clone appeared once. The chain combines TRBV10-3 with TRBJ2-3; D is possibly TRBD1 (5 bases). V lost 0 bases, J lost 1 base, and 8 bases lay in between. This CDR3 contains 15 residues. Germline loops: CDR1 ENHRY, CDR2 SYGVKD. CDR3 DNA: TGTGCCATCAGTGAGTCATTAGGGGGCACAGATACGCAGTATTTT. Residues: CAISESLGGTDTQYF.

The chain has TRBV4-3 and TRBJ2-5, with 7 bases identical to TRBD1. Unmatched junction bases numbered 9, after V lost 0 bases and J lost 5 bases. This CDR3 comprises 16 residues. Germline V gene sequence: CDR1 LGHNA, CDR2 YSLEER. The CDR3 DNA is TGCGCCAGCAGCCAAGAAGTTCGAGGGGGCAGGGAGACCCAGTACTTC. Translated: CASSQEVRGGRETQYF.